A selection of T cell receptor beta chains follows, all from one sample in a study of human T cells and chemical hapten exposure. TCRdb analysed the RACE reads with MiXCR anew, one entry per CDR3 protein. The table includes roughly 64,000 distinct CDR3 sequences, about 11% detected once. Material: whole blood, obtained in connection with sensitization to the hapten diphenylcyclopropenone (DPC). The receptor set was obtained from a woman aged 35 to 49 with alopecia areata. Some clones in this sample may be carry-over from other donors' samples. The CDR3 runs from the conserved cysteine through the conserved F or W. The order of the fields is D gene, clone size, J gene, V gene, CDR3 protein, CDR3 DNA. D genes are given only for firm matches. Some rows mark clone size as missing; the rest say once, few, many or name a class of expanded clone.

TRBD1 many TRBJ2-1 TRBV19 CASSIVTGFNEQFF TGTGCCAGTAGTATCGTGACAGGGTTCAATGAGCAGTTCTTC
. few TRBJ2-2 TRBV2 CASLTRPNTGELFF TGTGCCAGCCTCACCAGACCAAACACCGGGGAGCTGTTTTTT
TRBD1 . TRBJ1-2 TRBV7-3 CASRDRDGYTF TGTGCCAGCAGGGACAGGGATGGCTACACCTTC
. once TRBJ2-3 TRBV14 CASSQGTHGTDTQYF TGTGCCAGCAGCCAAGGGACCCATGGCACAGATACGCAGTATTTT
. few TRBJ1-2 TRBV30 CASRQAYYGYTF TGTGCCTCGCGACAGGCCTACTATGGCTACACCTTC
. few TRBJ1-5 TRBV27 CASSLKRNQPQHF TGTGCCAGCAGCCTGAAGAGGAATCAGCCCCAGCATTTT
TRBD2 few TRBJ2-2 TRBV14 CASSQGRALVAGELFF TGTGCCAGCAGCCAGGGGAGGGCCCTCGTCGCCGGGGAGCTGTTTTTT
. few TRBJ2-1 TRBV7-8 CASSLEGPTPFNEQFF TGTGCCAGCAGCTTAGAGGGACCGACTCCATTCAATGAGCAGTTCTTC
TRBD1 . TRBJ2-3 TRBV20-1 CSARAGTDISTDTQYF TGCAGTGCTAGAGCCGGGACAGACATTAGCACAGATACGCAGTATTTT
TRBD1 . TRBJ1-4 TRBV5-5 CASSSVPGQNEKLFF TGTGCCAGCAGCTCCGTACCGGGACAGAATGAAAAACTGTTTTTT
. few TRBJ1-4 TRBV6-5 CASSYSFSATNEKLFF TGTGCCAGCAGTTACTCGTTCAGCGCAACTAATGAAAAACTGTTTTTT
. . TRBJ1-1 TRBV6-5 CASSYMGGGPNTEAFF TGTGCCAGCAGTTACATGGGGGGGGGCCCGAACACTGAAGCTTTCTTT
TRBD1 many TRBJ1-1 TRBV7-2 CASSLEVRGRTEAFF TGTGCCAGCAGCTTAGAGGTCAGGGGGCGGACTGAAGCTTTCTTT
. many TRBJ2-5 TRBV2 CASQRSQETQYF TGTGCCAGCCAGCGGAGCCAAGAGACCCAGTACTTC
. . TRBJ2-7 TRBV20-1 CSASLPGPYEQYF TGCAGTGCTAGTCTCCCGGGTCCCTACGAGCAGTACTTC
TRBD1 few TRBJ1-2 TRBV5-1 CASSPETGVDGYTF TGCGCCAGCAGCCCAGAGACAGGGGTGGATGGCTACACCTTC
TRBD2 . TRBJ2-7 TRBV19 CASSITWTSPSEQYF TGTGCCAGTAGTATAACGTGGACTAGCCCCTCCGAGCAGTACTTC
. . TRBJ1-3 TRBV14 CASSARGVIGTNTIYF TGTGCCAGCAGCGCACGGGGAGTGATCGGTACAAACACCATATATTTT
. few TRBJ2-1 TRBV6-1 CASSRESYNEQFF TGTGCCAGCAGTCGGGAATCCTACAATGAGCAGTTCTTC
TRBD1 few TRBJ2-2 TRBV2 CASRGQVNTGELFF TGTGCCAGCCGAGGACAGGTTAACACCGGGGAGCTGTTTTTT
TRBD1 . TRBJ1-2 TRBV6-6 CASSQTGGYGYTF TGTGCCAGCAGCCAGACAGGGGGCTATGGCTACACCTTC
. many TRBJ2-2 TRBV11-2 CASSAGVLSNTGELFF TGTGCCAGCAGCGCCGGGGTCCTTTCGAACACCGGGGAGCTGTTTTTT
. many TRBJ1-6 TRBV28 CASSLLGNNSPLHF TGTGCCAGCAGTTTATTGGGGAATAATTCACCCCTCCACTTT
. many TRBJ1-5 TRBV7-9 CASSFQGGSNQPQHF TGTGCCAGCAGCTTTCAGGGTGGAAGCAATCAGCCCCAGCATTTT
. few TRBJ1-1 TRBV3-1 CASSRVMNTEAFF TGTGCCAGCAGCCGAGTCATGAACACTGAAGCTTTCTTT
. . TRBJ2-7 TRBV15 CATSTGGLLNEQYF TGTGCCACCAGCACCGGGGGTTTGCTTAACGAGCAGTACTTC
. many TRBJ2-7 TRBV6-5 CASSRDYEQYF TGTGCCAGCAGCCGGGATTACGAGCAGTACTTC